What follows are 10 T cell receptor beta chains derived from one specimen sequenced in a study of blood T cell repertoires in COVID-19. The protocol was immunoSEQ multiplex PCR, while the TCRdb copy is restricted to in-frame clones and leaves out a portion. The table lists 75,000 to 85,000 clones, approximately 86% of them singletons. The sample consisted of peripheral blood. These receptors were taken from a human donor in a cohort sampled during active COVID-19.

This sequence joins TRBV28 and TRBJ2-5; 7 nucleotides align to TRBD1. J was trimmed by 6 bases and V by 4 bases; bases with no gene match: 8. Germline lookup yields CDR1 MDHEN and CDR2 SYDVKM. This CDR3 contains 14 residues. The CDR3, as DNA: TGTGCCAGCAGTTCCCCGAACAGGGGCAAGACCCAGTACTTC. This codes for CASSSPNRGKTQYF.

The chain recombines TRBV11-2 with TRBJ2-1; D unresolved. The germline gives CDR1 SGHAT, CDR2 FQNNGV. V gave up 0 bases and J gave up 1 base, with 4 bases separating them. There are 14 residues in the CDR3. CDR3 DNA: TGTGCCAGCAGCTTAGAACAGTCCTACAATGAGCAGTTCTTC. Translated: CASSLEQSYNEQFF.

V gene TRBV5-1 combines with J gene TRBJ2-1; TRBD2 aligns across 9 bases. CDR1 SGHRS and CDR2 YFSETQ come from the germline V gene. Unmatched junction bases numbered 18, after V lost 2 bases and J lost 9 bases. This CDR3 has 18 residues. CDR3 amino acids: CASSFVSSGTGMGGEQFF. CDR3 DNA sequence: TGCGCCAGCAGCTTCGTCTCTAGCGGGACCGGGATGGGGGGTGAGCAGTTCTTC.

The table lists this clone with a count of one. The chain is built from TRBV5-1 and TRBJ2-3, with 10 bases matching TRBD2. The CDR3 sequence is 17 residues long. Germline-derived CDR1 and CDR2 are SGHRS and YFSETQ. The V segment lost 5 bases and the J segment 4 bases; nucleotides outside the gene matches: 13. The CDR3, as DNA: TGCGCCAGCAGTAGACCTAGCGGGGGAAGTAGGGCAGATACGCAGTATTTT. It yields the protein CASSRPSGGSRADTQYF.

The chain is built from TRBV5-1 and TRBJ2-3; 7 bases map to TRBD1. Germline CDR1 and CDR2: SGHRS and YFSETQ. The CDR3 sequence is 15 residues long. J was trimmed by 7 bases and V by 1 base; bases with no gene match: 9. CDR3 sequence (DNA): TGCGCCAGCAGCTTGACCGACAGGGCGGTAAATACGCAGTATTTT. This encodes CASSLTDRAVNTQYF. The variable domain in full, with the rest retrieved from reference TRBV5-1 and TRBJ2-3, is KAGVTQTPRYLIKTRGQQVTLSCSPISGHRSVSWYQQTPGQGLQFLFEYFSETQRNKGNFPGRFSGRQFSNSRSEMNVSTLELGDSALYLCASSLTDRAVNTQYFGPGTRLTVL.

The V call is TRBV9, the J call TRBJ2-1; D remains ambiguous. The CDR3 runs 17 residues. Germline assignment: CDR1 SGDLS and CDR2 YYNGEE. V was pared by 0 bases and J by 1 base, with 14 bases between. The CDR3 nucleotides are TGTGCCAGCAGCGTAGAGTGGCAGATCTTATCCTACAATGAGCAGTTCTTC. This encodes CASSVEWQILSYNEQFF.

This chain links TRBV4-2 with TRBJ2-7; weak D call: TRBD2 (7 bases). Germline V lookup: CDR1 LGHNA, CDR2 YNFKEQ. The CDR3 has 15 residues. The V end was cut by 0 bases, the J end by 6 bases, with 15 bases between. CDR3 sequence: CASSQEHRERGEQYF. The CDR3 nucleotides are TGTGCCAGCAGCCAAGAACACAGGGAGCGGGGCGAGCAGTACTTC.

CDR3 residues: CASSFGISGNTIYF. The CDR3, as DNA: TGTGCCAGCAGCTTCGGGATCTCTGGAAACACCATATATTTT. The V and J genes are TRBV7-2 and TRBJ1-3; no clear D. Trimming took 3 bases from V and 0 from J, leaving 6 bases between them. The CDR3 spans 14 residues. Germline CDR1 reads SGHTA; CDR2 reads FQGNSA.

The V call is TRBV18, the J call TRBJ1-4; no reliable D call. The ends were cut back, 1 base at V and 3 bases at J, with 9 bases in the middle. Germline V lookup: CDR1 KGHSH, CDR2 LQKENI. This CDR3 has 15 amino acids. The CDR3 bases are TGTGCCAGCTCACCACAGTCCGGGTCTAATGAAAAACTGTTTTTT. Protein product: CASSPQSGSNEKLFF.

In nucleotides, the CDR3 is TGCGGGTCGACAGGGCCCGGACTCACAGATACGCAGTATTTT. Translated: CGSTGPGLTDTQYF. J is TRBJ2-3 and V is TRBV29-1; TRBD1 aligns across 7 bases. CDR1 is SQVTM, CDR2 ANQGSEA, per germline. CDR3 length: 14 amino acids.